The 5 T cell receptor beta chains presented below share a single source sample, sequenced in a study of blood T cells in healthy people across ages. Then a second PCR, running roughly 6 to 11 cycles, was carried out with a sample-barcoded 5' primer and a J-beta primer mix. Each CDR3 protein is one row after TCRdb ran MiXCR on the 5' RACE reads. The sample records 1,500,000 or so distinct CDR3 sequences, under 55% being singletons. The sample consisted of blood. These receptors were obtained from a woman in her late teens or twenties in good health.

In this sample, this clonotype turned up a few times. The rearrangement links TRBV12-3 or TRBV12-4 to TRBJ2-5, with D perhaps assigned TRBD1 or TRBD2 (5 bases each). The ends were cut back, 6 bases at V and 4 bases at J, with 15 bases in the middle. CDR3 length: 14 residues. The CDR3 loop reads CASSRDLLGETQYF. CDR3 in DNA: TGTGCCAGCAGCCGGGACCTCTTAGGAGAGACCCAGTACTTC.

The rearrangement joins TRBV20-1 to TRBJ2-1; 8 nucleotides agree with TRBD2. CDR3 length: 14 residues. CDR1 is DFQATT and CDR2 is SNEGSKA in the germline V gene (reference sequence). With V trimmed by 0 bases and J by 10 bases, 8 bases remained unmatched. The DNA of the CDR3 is TGCAGTGCTAGAGATGGACTAGCTAGCGACGAGCAGTTCTTC. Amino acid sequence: CSARDGLASDEQFF.

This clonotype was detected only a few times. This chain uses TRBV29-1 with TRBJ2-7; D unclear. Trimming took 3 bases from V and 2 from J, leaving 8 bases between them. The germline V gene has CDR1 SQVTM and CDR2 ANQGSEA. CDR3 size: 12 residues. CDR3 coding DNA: TGCAGCGTTGAGTCGGCTGCCTACGAGCAGTACTTC. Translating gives CSVESAAYEQYF.

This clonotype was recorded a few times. CDR3 protein: CASSATGTGNYGYTF. The CDR3 DNA is TGCGCCAGCAGCGCGACCGGGACAGGAAACTATGGCTACACCTTC. The chain recombines TRBV5-1 with TRBJ1-2; 8 positions match TRBD1. This CDR3 has 15 residues. With 4 bases clipped from V and 2 bases from J, the junction kept 7 bases outside the gene matches. CDR1 SGHRS and CDR2 YFSETQ come from the germline V gene.

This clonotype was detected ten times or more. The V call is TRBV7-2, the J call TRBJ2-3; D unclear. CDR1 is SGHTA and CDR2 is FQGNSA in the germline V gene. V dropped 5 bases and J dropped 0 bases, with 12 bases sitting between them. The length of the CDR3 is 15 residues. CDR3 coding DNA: TGTGCCAGCAGCCCACCAAACCCTAGCACAGATACGCAGTATTTT. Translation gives CASSPPNPSTDTQYF.